This passage covers 9 T cell receptor beta chains from one sample sequenced in a study of cytomegalovirus exposure and HLA in healthy donors. A multiplex PCR was run with 60 Vbeta primers and 13 Jbeta primers. Clones were sequenced by immunoSEQ multiplex PCR, and TCRdb holds only the in-frame ones, with some missing. This sample has about 72,000 clones, with about 72% found just once. The sequenced material came from PBMCs. The origin of the receptors is a man aged 35 to 55 in good health and CMV-seropositive.

The chain uses TRBV30 and TRBJ2-7, with 7 bases matching TRBD1. Germline V CDR1 and CDR2: GTSNPN, SVGIG (reference sequence). The CDR3 consists of 16 residues. V lost 4 bases and J lost 7; bases outside the gene matches: 19. As DNA, the CDR3 is TGTGCCTGGAAACCGACATCGACAGGGATGACTGGAGAGCAGTACTTC. Translating it yields CAWKPTSTGMTGEQYF.

This clone came up once. The chain combines TRBV4-1 with TRBJ2-5; no definite D call. The V gene's germline CDR1 is MGHRA and CDR2 YSYEKL. CDR3 length: 13 amino acids. V gave up 1 base and J gave up 1 base, with 4 bases separating them. The CDR3 loop is CASSQGVQETQYF. For the CDR3, the DNA is TGCGCCAGCAGCCAAGGAGTCCAAGAGACCCAGTACTTC.

This chain links TRBV30 with TRBJ2-5, with D possibly matching TRBD1 (5 bases). Near its end, the DNA agrees better with TRBJ2-7, so the J call may be wrong. This CDR3 spans 13 amino acids. CDR1 is GTSNPN and CDR2 is SVGIG in the germline V gene (reference sequence). The CDR3 sequence is CACQPGASYEQYF. The CDR3 region has the DNA TGTGCCTGTCAACCTGGGGCTTCCTACGAGCAGTACTTC.

The chain uses TRBV6-4 and TRBJ1-6, with D hard to call. Germline loops: CDR1 MRHNA, CDR2 SNTAGT. The CDR3 consists of 14 residues. With 2 bases removed from V and 7 bases from J, the gap between germline ends came to 9 bases. CDR3 DNA sequence: TGTGCCAGCAGTGACGGGTTCGGGAATTCACCCCTCCACTTT. Translating it yields CASSDGFGNSPLHF.

The chain employs TRBV4-2 and TRBJ2-3, with 10 positions matching TRBD2. The CDR3 has 16 residues. The germline V gene encodes CDR1 LGHNA and CDR2 YNFKEQ. With V trimmed by 2 bases and J by 0 bases, 2 bases remained unmatched. CDR3 sequence reads: CASSQLTSGSTDTQYF. Here the CDR3 DNA reads TGTGCCAGCAGCCAACTGACTAGCGGGAGCACAGATACGCAGTATTTT.

The rearrangement joins TRBV4-2 to TRBJ2-2; no firm D call. The J call may be faulty, since TRBJ1-3 better matches the DNA end. Germline V gene lookup returns CDR1 LGHNA and CDR2 YNFKEQ. The CDR3 runs to 13 residues. CDR3 coding DNA: TGTGCCAGCACGAGGGCGTCCGGAAACACCATATATTTT. This codes for CASTRASGNTIYF.

This clone was detected a few times. V usage is TRBV30 and J usage is TRBJ2-3; 9 positions match TRBD2. Germline loops: CDR1 GTSNPN, CDR2 SVGIG (reference sequence). V shed 5 bases, J shed 4 bases, and the junction held 10 bases outside the gene matches. The CDR3 runs 15 residues. CDR3 DNA: TGTGCCTGGGCCCGGGGAGCGGGGGGCCCAGATACGCAGTATTTT. This gives the protein CAWARGAGGPDTQYF.

The rearrangement joins TRBV19 to TRBJ1-2; 7 nucleotides match TRBD1. Germline trimming cut 3 bases from V and 3 bases from J; bases unmatched to any gene: 4. The CDR3 contains 14 residues. The germline V gene encodes CDR1 LNHDA and CDR2 SQIVND (reference sequence). CDR3 sequence (DNA): TGTGCCAGTAGTATCCGACAGGGCTACTATGGCTACACCTTC. Amino acid sequence: CASSIRQGYYGYTF.

This rearrangement joins TRBV7-2 to TRBJ1-6; TRBD1 might be the D (5 bases). The V and J ends lost 5 bases and 11 bases respectively, with 22 bases between them. Germline assignment: CDR1 SGHTA and CDR2 FQGNSA. The CDR3 is made up of 16 amino acids. The CDR3 loop is CASSEKPGPPAAPLHF. Written as DNA, the CDR3 is TGTGCCAGCAGCGAAAAACCAGGGCCTCCTGCGGCACCCCTCCACTTT.